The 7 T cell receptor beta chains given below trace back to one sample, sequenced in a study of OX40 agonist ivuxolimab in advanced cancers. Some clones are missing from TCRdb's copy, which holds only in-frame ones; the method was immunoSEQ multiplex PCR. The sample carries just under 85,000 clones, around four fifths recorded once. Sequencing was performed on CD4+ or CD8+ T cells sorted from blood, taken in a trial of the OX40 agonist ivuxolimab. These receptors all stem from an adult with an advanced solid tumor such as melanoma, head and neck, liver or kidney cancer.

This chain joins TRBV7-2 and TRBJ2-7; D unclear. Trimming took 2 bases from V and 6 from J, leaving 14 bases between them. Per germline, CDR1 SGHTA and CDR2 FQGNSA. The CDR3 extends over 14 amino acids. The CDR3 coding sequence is TGTGCCAGCAGCTTACTAGTCTTACGGCCCGAGCAGTACTTC. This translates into CASSLLVLRPEQYF.

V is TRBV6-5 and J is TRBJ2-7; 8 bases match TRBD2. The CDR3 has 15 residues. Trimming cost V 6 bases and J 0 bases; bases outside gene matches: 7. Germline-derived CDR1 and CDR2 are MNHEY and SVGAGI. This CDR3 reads CASSAGGLSSYEQYF. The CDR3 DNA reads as TGTGCCAGCAGCGCGGGGGGCCTGAGCTCCTACGAGCAGTACTTC.

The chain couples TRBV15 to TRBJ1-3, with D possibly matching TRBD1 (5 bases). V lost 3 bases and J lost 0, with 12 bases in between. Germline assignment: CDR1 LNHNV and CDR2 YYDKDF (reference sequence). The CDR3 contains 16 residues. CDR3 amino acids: CATSSGGGISGNTIYF. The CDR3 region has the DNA TGTGCCACCAGCAGCGGGGGGGGAATCTCTGGAAACACCATATATTTT.

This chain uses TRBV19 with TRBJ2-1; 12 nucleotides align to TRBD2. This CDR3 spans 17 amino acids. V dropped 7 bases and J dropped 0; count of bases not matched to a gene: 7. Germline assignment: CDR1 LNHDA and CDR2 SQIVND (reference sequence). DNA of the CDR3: TGTGCCAGTAAGGGCCTAGCGGGGGGGAGCTCCTACAATGAGCAGTTCTTC. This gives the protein CASKGLAGGSSYNEQFF.

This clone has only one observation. CDR3 sequence: CASSPLAGANPGTDTQYF. CDR3 sequence (DNA): TGCGCCAGCAGCCCTCTAGCGGGGGCTAACCCTGGCACAGATACGCAGTATTTT. The rearrangement links TRBV5-1 to TRBJ2-3; 10 bases are a match to TRBD2. The CDR3 covers 18 residues. J lost 1 base, V lost 4 bases, and 12 bases had no gene match. The germline gives CDR1 SGHRS, CDR2 YFSETQ. The full variable domain, completed using reference TRBV5-1 and TRBJ2-3, is KAGVTQTPRYLIKTRGQQVTLSCSPISGHRSVSWYQQTPGQGLQFLFEYFSETQRNKGNFPGRFSGRQFSNSRSEMNVSTLELGDSALYLCASSPLAGANPGTDTQYFGPGTRLTVL.

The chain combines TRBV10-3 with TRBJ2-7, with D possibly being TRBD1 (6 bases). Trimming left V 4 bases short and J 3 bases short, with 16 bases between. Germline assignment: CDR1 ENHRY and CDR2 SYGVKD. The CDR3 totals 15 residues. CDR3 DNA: TGTGCCATCAGTGGCGGGCAGGGGAAACGCTACGAGCAGTACTTC. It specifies CAISGGQGKRYEQYF.

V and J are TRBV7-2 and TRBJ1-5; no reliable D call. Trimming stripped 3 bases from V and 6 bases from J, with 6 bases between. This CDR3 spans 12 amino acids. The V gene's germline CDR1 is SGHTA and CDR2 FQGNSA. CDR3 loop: CASSFPSQPQHF. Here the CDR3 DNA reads TGTGCCAGCAGCTTCCCCAGTCAGCCCCAGCATTTT.